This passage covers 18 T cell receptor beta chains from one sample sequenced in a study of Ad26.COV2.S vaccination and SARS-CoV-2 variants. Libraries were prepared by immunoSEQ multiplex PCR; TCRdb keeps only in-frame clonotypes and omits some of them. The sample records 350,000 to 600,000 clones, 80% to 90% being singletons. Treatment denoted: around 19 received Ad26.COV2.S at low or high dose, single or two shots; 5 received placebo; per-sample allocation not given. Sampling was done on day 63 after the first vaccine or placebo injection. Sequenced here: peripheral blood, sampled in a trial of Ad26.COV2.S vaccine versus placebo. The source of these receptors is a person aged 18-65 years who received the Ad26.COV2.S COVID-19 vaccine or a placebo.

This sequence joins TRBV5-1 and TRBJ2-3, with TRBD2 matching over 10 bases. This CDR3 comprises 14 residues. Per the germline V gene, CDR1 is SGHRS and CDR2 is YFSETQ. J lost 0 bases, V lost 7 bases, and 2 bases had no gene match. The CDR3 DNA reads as TGCGCCAGCCAACTAGCGGGGAGCACAGATACGCAGTATTTT. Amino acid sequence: CASQLAGSTDTQYF.

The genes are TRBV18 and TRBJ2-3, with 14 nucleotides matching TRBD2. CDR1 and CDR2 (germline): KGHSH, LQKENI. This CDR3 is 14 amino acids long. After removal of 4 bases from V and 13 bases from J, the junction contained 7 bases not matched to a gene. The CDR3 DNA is TGTGCCAGCTCACGAGCTTTGGGACTAGCGGGGGAGTATTTT. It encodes CASSRALGLAGEYF.

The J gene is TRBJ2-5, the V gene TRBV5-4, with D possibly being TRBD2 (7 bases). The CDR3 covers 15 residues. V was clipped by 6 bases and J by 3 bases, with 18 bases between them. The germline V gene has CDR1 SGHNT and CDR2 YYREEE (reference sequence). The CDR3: CASTWGGPFEETQYF. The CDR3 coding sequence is TGTGCCAGCACGTGGGGGGGGCCGTTCGAAGAGACCCAGTACTTC.

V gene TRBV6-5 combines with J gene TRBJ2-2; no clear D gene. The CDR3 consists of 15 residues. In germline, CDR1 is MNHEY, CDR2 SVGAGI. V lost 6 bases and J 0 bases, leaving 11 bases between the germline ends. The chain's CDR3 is CASSPDRSNTGELFF. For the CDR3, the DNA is TGTGCCAGCAGCCCAGACCGATCGAACACCGGGGAGCTGTTTTTT.

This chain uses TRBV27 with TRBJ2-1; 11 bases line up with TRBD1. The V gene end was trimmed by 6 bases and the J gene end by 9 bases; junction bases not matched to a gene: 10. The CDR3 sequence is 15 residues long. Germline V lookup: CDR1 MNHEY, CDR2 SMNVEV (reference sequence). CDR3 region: CASRPQGQGGGEQFF. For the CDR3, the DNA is TGTGCCAGCAGACCCCAGGGACAGGGGGGAGGTGAGCAGTTCTTC.

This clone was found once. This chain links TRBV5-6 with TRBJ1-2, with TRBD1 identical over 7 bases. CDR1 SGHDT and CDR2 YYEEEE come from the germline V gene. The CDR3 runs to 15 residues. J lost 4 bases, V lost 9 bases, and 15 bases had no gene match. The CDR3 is CATTNRGKGSYGYTF. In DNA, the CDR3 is TGTGCCACCACCAACAGGGGTAAGGGATCCTATGGCTACACCTTC.

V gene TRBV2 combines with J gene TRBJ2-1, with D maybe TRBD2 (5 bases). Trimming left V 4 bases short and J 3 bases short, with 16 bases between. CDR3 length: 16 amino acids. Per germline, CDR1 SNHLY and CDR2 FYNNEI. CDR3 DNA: TGTGCCAGCAGTGCTGGGTTGGACTCGTACTACAATGAGCAGTTCTTC. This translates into CASSAGLDSYYNEQFF.

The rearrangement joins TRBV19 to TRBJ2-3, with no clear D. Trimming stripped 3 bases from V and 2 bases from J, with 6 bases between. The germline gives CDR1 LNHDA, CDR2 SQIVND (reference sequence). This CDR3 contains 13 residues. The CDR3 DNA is TGTGCCAGTAGTATCCTAACCACAGATACGCAGTATTTT. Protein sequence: CASSILTTDTQYF.

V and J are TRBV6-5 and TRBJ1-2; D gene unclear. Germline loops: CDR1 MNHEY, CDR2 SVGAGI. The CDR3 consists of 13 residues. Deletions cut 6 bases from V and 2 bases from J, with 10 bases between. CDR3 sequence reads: CASRLQRNYGYTF. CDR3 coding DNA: TGTGCCAGCAGATTACAGCGGAACTATGGCTACACCTTC.

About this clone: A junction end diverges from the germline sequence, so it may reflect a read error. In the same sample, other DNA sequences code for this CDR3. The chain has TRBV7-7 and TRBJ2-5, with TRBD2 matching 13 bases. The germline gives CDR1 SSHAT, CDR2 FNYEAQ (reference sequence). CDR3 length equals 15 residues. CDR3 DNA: TGTGCTAGCAGCTATGGACTAGCGGGGGAAGAGACCCAGTACTTC. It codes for CASSYGLAGEETQYF. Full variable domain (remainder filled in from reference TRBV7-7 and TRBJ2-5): GAGVSQSPRYKVTKRGQDVTLRCDPISSHATLYWYQQALGQGPEFLTYFNYEAQPDKSGLPSDRFSAERPEGSISTLTIQRTEQRDSAMYRCASSYGLAGEETQYFGPGTRLLVL.

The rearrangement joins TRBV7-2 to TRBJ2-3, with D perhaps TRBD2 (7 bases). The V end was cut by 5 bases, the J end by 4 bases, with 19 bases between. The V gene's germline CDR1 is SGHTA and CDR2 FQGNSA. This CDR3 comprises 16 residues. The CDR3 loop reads CASSLQGGGVPDTQYF. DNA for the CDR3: TGTGCCAGCAGCCTTCAGGGAGGGGGGGTTCCAGATACGCAGTATTTT.

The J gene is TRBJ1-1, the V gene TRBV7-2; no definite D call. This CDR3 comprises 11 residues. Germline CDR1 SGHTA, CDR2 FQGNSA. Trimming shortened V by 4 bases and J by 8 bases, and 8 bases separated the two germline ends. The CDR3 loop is CASSSPEEAFF. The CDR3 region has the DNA TGTGCCAGCAGCTCCCCAGAGGAAGCTTTCTTT.

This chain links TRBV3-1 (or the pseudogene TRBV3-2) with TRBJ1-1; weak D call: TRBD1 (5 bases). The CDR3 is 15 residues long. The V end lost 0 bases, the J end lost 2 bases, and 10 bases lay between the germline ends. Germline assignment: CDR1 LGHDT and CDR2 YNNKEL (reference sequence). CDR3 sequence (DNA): TGTGCCAGCAGCCAAGATGTGGGGGTAAACACTGAAGCTTTCTTT. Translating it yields CASSQDVGVNTEAFF.

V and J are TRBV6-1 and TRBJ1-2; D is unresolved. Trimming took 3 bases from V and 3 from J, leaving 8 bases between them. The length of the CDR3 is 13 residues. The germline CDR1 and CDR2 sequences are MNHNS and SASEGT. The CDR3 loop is CASSDYGDYGYTF. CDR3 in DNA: TGTGCCAGCAGTGATTATGGGGACTATGGCTACACCTTC.

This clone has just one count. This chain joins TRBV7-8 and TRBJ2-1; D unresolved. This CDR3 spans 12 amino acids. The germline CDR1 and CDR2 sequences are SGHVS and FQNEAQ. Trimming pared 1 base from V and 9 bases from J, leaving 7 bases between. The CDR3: CASSLVVGEQFF. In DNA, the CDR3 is TGTGCCAGCAGCTTAGTTGTCGGTGAGCAGTTCTTC.

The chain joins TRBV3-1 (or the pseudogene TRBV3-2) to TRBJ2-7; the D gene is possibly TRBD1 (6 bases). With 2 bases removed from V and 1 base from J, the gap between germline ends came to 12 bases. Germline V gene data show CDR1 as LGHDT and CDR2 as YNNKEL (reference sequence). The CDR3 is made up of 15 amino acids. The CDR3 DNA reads TGTGCCAGCAGCCAACCCCGCCAGGGGTCCTACGAGCAGTACTTC. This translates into CASSQPRQGSYEQYF.

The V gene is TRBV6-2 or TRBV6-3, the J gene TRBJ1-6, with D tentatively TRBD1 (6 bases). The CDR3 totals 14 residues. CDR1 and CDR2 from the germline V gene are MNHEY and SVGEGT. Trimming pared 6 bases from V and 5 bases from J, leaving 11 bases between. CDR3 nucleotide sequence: TGTGCCAGCAGCATGACAGGCAATAATTCACCCCTCCACTTT. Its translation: CASSMTGNNSPLHF.

CDR3 nucleotide sequence: TGTGCCAGTAGTATAGGCGGGGCAGGGGGATACAATGAGCAGTTCTTC. It specifies CASSIGGAGGYNEQFF. The J gene is TRBJ2-1, the V gene TRBV19, with D perhaps matching TRBD1 (7 bases). The length of the CDR3 is 16 residues. Per germline, CDR1 LNHDA and CDR2 SQIVND (reference sequence). V was clipped by 1 base and J by 4 bases, with 14 bases between them.